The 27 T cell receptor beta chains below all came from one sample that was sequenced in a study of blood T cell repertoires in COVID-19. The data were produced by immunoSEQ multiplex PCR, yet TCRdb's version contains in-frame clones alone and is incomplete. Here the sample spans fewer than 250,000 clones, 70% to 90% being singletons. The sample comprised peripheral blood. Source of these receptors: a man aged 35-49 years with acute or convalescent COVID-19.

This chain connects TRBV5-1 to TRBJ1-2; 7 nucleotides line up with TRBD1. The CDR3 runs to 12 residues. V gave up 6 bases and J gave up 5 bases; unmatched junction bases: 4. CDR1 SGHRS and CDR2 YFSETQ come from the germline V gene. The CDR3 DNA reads TGCGCCAGCACCACGGGACAGTATGGCTACACCTTC. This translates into CASTTGQYGYTF.

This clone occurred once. CDR3 sequence reads: CASSDLGQAFDEQFF. The CDR3 nucleotides read TGCGCCAGCAGCGACCTTGGACAGGCATTTGATGAGCAGTTCTTC. This chain joins TRBV5-1 and TRBJ2-1; 7 bases align to TRBD1. The germline V gene has CDR1 SGHRS and CDR2 YFSETQ. The CDR3 has 15 amino acids. V was clipped by 4 bases and J by 8 bases; unmatched bases: 12.

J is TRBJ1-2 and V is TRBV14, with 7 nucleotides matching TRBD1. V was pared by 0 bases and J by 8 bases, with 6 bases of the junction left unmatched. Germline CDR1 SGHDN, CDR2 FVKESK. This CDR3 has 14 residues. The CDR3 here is CASSQDLQGDGYTF. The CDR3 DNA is TGTGCCAGCAGCCAAGATCTTCAGGGGGACGGCTACACCTTC. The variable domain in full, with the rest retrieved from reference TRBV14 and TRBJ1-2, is EAGVTQFPSHSVIEKGQTVTLRCDPISGHDNLYWYRRVMGKEIKFLLHFVKESKQDESGMPNNRFLAERTGGTYSTLKVQPAELEDSGVYFCASSQDLQGDGYTFGSGTRLTVV.

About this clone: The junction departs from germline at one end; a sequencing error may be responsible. CDR3 residues: CASSLYGARTEAFF. In nucleotides, the CDR3 is TGTGCCAGCAGCTTATATGGGGCGAGGACTGAAGCTTTCTTT. The chain links TRBV27 to TRBJ1-1; maybe TRBD1 (5 bases). This CDR3 comprises 14 residues. Germline CDR1 reads MNHEY; CDR2 reads SMNVEV (reference sequence).

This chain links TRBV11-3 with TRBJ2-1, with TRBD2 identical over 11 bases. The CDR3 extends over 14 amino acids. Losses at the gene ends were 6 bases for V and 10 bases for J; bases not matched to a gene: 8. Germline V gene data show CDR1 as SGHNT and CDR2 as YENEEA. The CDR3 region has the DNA TGTGCCAGCAGTATTAGCGGGGGGGCAGGCGAGCAGTTCTTC. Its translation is CASSISGGAGEQFF.

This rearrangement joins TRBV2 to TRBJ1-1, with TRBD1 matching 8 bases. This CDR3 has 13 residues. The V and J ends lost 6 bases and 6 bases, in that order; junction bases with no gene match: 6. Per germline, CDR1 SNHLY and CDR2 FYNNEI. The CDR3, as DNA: TGTGCCAGCAGCCCCAGGACAGGGTCTGAAGCTTTCTTT. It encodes CASSPRTGSEAFF.

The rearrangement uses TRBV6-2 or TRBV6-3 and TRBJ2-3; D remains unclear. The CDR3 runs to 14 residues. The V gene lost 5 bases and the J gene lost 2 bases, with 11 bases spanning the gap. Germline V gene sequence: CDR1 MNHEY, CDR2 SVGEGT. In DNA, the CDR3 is TGTGCCAGCAGTCCCAATTTTTCCACAGATACGCAGTATTTT. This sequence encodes CASSPNFSTDTQYF.

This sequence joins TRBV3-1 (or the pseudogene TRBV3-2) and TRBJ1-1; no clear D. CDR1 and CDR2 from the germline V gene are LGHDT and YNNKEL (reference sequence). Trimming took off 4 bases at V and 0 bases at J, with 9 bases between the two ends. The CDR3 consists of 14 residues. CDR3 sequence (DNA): TGTGCCAGCAGCCGGACTTCCATGAACACTGAAGCTTTCTTT. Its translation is CASSRTSMNTEAFF.

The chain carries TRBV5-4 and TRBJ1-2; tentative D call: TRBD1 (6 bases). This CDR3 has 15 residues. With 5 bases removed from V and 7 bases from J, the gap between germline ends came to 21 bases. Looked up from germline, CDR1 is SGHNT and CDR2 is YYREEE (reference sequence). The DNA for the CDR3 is TGTGCCAGCAGTTCTCCTCTGGGGGCGCGGTTTGGCTACACCTTC. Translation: CASSSPLGARFGYTF. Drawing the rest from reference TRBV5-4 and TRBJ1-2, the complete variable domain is ETGVTQSPTHLIKTRGQQVTLRCSSQSGHNTVSWYQQALGQGPQFIFQYYREEENGRGNFPPRFSGLQFPNYSSELNVNALELDDSALYLCASSSPLGARFGYTFGSGTRLTVV.

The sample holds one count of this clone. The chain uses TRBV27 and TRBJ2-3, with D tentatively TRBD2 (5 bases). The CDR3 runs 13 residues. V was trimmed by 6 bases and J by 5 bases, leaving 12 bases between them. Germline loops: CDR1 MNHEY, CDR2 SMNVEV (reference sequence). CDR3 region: CASRGIGGDTQYF. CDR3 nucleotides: TGTGCCAGCAGGGGAATTGGAGGAGATACGCAGTATTTT.

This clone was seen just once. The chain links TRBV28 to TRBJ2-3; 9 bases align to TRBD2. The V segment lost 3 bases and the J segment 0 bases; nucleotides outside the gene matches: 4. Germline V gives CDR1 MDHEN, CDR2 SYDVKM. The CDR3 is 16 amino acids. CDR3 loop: CASSFRLAGSTDTQYF. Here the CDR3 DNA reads TGTGCCAGCAGTTTCCGCCTAGCGGGGAGCACAGATACGCAGTATTTT. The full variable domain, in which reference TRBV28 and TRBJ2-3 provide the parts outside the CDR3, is DVKVTQSSRYLVKRTGEKVFLECVQDMDHENMFWYRQDPGLGLRLIYFSYDVKMKEKGDIPEGYSVSREKKERFSLILESASTNQTSMYLCASSFRLAGSTDTQYFGPGTRLTVL.

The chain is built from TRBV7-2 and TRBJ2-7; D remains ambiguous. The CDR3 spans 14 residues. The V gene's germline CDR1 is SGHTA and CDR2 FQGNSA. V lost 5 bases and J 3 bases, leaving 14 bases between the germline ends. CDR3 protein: CASSPGPVIYEQYF. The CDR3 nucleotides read TGTGCCAGCAGCCCTGGGCCAGTCATCTACGAGCAGTACTTC.

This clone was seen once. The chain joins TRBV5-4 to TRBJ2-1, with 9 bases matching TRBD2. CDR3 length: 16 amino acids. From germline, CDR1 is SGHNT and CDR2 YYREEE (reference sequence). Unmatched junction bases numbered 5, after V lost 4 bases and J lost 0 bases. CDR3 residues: CASSPTSGSSYNEQFF. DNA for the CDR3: TGTGCCAGCAGCCCGACTAGCGGTAGCTCCTACAATGAGCAGTTCTTC. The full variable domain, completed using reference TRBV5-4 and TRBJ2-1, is ETGVTQSPTHLIKTRGQQVTLRCSSQSGHNTVSWYQQALGQGPQFIFQYYREEENGRGNFPPRFSGLQFPNYSSELNVNALELDDSALYLCASSPTSGSSYNEQFFGPGTRLTVL.

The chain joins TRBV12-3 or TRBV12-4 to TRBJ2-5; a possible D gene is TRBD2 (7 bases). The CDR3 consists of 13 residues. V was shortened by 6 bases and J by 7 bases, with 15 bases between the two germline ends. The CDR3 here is CASRKQGGGTQYF. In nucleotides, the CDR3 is TGTGCCAGCAGAAAACAGGGAGGGGGGACCCAGTACTTC.

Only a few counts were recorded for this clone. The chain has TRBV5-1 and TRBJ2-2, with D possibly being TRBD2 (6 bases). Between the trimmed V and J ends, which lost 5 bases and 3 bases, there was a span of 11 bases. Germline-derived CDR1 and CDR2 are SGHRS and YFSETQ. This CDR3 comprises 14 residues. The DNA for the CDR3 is TGCGCCAGCAGAAGGTGGGGGGACACCGGGGAGCTGTTTTTT. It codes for CASRRWGDTGELFF.

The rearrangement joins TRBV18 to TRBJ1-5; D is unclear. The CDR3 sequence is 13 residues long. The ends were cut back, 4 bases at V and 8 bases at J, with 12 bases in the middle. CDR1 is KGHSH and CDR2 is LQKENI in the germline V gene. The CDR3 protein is CASSRNIGEPQHF. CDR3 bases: TGTGCCAGCTCACGTAACATAGGAGAGCCCCAGCATTTT. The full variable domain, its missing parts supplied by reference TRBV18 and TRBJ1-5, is NAGVMQNPRHLVRRRGQEARLRCSPMKGHSHVYWYRQLPEEGLKFMVYLQKENIIDESGMPKERFSAEFPKEGPSILRIQQVVRGDSAAYFCASSRNIGEPQHFGDGTRLSIL.

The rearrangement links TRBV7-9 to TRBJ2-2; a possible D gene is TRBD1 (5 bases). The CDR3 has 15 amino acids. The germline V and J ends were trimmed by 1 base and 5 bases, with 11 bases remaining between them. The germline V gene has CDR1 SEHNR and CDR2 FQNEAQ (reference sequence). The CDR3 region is CASSLDMGPTGELFF. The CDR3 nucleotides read TGTGCCAGCAGCTTAGATATGGGGCCTACCGGGGAGCTGTTTTTT.

The CDR3 nucleotides read TGTGCCTGGAGTAACACAGGTACCGCCTACGAGCAGTACTTC. Residues: CAWSNTGTAYEQYF. The V gene is TRBV30, the J gene TRBJ2-7; possible D gene TRBD1, 5 bases. The ends were cut back, 2 bases at V and 2 bases at J, with 13 bases in the middle. Per the germline V gene, CDR1 is GTSNPN and CDR2 is SVGIG (reference sequence). The CDR3 extends over 14 amino acids.

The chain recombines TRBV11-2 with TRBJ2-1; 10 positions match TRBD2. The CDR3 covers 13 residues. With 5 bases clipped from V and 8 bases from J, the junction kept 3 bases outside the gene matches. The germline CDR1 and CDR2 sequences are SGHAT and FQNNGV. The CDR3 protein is CASSIGLADEQFF. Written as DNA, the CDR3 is TGTGCCAGCAGCATCGGACTAGCGGATGAGCAGTTCTTC.

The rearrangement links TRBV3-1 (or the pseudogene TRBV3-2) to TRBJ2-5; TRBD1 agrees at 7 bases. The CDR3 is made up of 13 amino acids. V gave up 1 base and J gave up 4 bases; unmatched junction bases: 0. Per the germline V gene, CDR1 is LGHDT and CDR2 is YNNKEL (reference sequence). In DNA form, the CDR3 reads TGTGCCAGCAGCCAAGGACAGGGAGAGACCCAGTACTTC. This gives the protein CASSQGQGETQYF.

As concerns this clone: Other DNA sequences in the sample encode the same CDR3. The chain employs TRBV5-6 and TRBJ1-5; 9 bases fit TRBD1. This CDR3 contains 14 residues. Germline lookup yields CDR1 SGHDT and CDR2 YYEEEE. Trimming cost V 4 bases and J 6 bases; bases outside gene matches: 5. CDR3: CASSPGQGGQPQHF. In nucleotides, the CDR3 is TGTGCCAGCAGCCCGGGACAGGGAGGTCAGCCCCAGCATTTT.

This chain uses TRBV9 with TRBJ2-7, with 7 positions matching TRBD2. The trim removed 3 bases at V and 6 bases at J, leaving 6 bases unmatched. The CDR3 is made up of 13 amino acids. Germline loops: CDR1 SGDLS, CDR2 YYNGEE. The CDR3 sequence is CASSGEGRGEQYF. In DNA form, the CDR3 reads TGTGCCAGCAGCGGCGAGGGGAGGGGCGAGCAGTACTTC.

The DNA of the CDR3 is TGTGCCAGCTCACAACAGGGTGCTAGCACAGATACGCAGTATTTT. Encoded protein: CASSQQGASTDTQYF. The V call is TRBV18, the J call TRBJ2-3; a possible D gene is TRBD1 (6 bases). Germline V lookup: CDR1 KGHSH, CDR2 LQKENI. This CDR3 region has 15 residues. The V gene lost 4 bases and the J gene lost 0 bases, with 11 bases spanning the gap.

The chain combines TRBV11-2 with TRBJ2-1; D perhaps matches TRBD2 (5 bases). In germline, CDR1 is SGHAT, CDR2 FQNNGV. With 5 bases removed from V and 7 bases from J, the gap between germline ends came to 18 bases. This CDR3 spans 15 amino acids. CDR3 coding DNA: TGTGCCAGCAGCGCGGAAGGACGAGGCGGGAATGAGCAGTTCTTC. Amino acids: CASSAEGRGGNEQFF.

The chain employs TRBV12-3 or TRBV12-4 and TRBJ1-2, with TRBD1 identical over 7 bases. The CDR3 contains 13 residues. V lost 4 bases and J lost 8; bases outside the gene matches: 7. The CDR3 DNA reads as TGTGCCAGCAGTTCCGACAGGGCATACGGCTACACCTTC. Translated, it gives CASSSDRAYGYTF.

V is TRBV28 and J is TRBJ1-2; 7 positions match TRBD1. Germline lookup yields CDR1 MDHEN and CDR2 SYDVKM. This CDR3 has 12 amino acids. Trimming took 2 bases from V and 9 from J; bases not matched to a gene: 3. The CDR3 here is CASSLGDRSYTF. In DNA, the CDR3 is TGTGCCAGCAGTTTAGGGGACAGAAGCTACACCTTC.

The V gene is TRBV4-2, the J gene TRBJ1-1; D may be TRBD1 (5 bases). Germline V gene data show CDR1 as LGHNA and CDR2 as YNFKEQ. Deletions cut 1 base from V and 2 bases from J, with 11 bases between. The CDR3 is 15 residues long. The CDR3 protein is CASSQGTGDNTEAFF. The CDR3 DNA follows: TGTGCCAGCAGCCAAGGTACAGGTGATAACACTGAAGCTTTCTTT.